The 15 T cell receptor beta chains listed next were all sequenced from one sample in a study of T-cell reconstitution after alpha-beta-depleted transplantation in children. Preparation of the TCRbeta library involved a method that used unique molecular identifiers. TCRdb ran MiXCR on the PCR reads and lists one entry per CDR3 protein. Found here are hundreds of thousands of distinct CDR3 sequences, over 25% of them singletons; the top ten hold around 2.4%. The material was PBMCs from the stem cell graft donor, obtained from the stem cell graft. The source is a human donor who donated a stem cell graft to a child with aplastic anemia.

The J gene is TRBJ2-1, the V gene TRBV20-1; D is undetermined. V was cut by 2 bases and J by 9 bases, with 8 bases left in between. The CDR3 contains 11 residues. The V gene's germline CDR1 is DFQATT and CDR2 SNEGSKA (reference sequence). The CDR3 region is CSARPTIEQFF. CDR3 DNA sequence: TGCAGTGCTAGACCCACTATTGAGCAGTTCTTC.

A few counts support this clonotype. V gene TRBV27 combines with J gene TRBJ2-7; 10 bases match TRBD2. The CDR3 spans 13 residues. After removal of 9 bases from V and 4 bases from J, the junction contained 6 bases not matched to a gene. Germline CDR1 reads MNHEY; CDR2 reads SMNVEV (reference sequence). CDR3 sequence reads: CASRGLAEYEQYF. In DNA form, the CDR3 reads TGTGCCAGTCGCGGACTAGCGGAATACGAGCAGTACTTC.

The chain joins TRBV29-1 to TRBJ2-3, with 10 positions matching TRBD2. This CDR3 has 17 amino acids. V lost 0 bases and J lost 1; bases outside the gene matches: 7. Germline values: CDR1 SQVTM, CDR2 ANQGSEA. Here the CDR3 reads CSVEDRGLAVRTDTQYF. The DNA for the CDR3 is TGCAGCGTTGAAGATCGAGGACTAGCGGTGCGCACAGATACGCAGTATTTT.

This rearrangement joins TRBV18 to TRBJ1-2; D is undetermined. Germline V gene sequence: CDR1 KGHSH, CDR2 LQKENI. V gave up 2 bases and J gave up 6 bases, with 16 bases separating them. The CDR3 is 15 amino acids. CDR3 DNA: TGTGCCAGCTCACCAGCTTCGACGGCGGCTAATGGCTACACCTTC. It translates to CASSPASTAANGYTF.

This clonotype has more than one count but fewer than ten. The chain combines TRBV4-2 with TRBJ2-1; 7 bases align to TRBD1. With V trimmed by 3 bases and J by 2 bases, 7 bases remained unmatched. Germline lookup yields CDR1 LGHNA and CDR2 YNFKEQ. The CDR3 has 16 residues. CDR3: CASSHIRDRAYNEQFF. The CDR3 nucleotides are TGTGCCAGCAGCCACATCCGGGACAGAGCCTACAATGAGCAGTTCTTC.

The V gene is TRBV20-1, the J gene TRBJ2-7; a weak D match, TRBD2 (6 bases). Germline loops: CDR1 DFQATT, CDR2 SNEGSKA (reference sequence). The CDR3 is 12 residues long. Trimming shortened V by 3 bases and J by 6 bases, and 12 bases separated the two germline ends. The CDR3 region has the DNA TGCAGTGCTAGCGGGAGTTCTCGCGAGCAGTACTTC. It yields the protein CSASGSSREQYF.

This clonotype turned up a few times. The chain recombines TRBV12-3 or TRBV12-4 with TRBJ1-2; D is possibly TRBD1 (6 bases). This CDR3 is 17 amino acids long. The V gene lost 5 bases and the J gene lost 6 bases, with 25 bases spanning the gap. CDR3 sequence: CASSGTAGGGGGNGYTF. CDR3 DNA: TGTGCCAGCAGTGGAACCGCCGGGGGCGGCGGCGGAAATGGCTACACCTTC.

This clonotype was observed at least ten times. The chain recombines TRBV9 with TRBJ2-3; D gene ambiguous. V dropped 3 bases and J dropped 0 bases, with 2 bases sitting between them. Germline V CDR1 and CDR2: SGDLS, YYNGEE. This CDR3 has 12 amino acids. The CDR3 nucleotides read TGTGCCAGCAGCGCCAGCACAGATACGCAGTATTTT. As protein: CASSASTDTQYF.

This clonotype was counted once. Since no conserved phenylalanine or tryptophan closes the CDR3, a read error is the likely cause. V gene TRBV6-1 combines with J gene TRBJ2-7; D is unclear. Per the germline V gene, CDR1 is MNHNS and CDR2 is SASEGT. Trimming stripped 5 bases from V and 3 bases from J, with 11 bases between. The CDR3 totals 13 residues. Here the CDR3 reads CASSNIGDYEQYL. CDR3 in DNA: TGTGCCAGCAGTAATATTGGGGACTACGAGCAGTACTTG.

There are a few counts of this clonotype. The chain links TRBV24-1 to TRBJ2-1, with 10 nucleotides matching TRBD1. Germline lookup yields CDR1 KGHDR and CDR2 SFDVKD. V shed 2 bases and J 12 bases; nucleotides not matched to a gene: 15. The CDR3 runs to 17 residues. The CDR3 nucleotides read TGTGCCACCAGTGATTCGTACATCGAGGACAGGGGGGGAGGGCAGTTCTTC. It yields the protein CATSDSYIEDRGGGQFF.

CDR3 coding DNA: TGTGCCATCAGTGAGACTGGACAGGGGGGACAGCCCCAGCATTTT. This codes for CAISETGQGGQPQHF. The V call is TRBV10-3, the J call TRBJ1-5; 10 bases align to TRBD1. The trim removed 2 bases at V and 7 bases at J, leaving 5 bases unmatched. This CDR3 region has 15 residues. The germline V gene has CDR1 ENHRY and CDR2 SYGVKD.

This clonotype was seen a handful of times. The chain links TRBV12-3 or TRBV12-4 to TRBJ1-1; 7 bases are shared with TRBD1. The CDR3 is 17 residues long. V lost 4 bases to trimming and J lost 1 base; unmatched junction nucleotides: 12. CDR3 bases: TGTGCCAGCAGTTCCGTATCGTTAGGGGGCGGGAACACTGAAGCTTTCTTT. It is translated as CASSSVSLGGGNTEAFF.

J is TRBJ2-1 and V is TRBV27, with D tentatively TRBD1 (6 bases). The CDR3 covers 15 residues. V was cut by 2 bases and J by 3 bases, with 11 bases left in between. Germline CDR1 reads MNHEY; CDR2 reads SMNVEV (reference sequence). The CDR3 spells CASSLGVGHYNEQFF. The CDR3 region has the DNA TGTGCCAGCAGTTTAGGGGTGGGACACTACAATGAGCAGTTCTTC.

The CDR3: CASSGGSGFFSNEQFF. CDR3 sequence (DNA): TGTGCCAGCAGCGGGGGTAGCGGGTTCTTTTCGAATGAGCAGTTCTTC. This rearrangement joins TRBV7-2 to TRBJ2-1; TRBD2 matches at 7 bases. With V trimmed by 5 bases and J by 7 bases, 14 bases remained unmatched. This CDR3 is 16 amino acids long. Per the germline V gene, CDR1 is SGHTA and CDR2 is FQGNSA.

CDR3 bases: TGTGCCAGCAGCTCCGGGGTGGTCAGGCAAACCTACAATGAGCAGTTCTTC. It translates to CASSSGVVRQTYNEQFF. This chain links TRBV7-2 with TRBJ2-1, with a weak D call TRBD2 (5 bases). The germline V gene has CDR1 SGHTA and CDR2 FQGNSA. CDR3 length equals 17 residues. Trimming left V 4 bases short and J 2 bases short, with 18 bases between.